Listed here are 5 T cell receptor beta chains from one sample, sequenced in a study of T cell responses to AZD1222 COVID-19 vaccine. Only in-frame clones appear in the TCRdb table, and some are missing; sequencing was by immunoSEQ multiplex PCR. Here the sample spans more than 150,000 clones, around nine tenths being singletons. Sequenced here: peripheral blood, sampled 28 days after the second AZD1222 dose. The origin of the receptors is an adult who received the AZD1222 COVID-19 vaccine.

The chain is built from TRBV6-5 and TRBJ1-1, with 8 bases lining up with TRBD1. This CDR3 region has 15 residues. Trimming cost V 5 bases and J 3 bases; bases outside gene matches: 8. Germline V lookup: CDR1 MNHEY, CDR2 SVGAGI. This CDR3 reads CASSHRAGGYTEAFF. CDR3 nucleotide sequence: TGTGCCAGCAGTCATAGGGCAGGGGGCTACACTGAAGCTTTCTTT.

The chain carries TRBV27 and TRBJ2-1; TRBD2 matches 10 bases. V lost 7 bases and J lost 0; bases outside the gene matches: 12. There are 18 residues in the CDR3. Germline assignment: CDR1 MNHEY and CDR2 SMNVEV (reference sequence). Here the CDR3 reads CASIAASGSASSYNEQFF. The CDR3 DNA follows: TGTGCCAGCATTGCGGCTAGCGGGAGCGCGTCCTCCTACAATGAGCAGTTCTTC.

V usage is TRBV6-5 and J usage is TRBJ2-5; a weak D match, TRBD1 (6 bases). Per germline, CDR1 MNHEY and CDR2 SVGAGI. The CDR3 consists of 13 residues. V lost 6 bases and J 5 bases, leaving 13 bases between the germline ends. The CDR3 loop reads CASRRDMGETQYF. CDR3 DNA sequence: TGTGCCAGCAGAAGGGACATGGGGGAGACCCAGTACTTC.

The rearrangement links TRBV11-2 to TRBJ2-5, with unresolved D. CDR3 length: 11 amino acids. Germline CDR1 SGHAT, CDR2 FQNNGV. V was cut by 4 bases and J by 0 bases, with 0 bases left in between. DNA for the CDR3: TGTGCCAGCAGCTACCAAGAGACCCAGTACTTC. Its translation: CASSYQETQYF. Complete variable domain (other parts from reference TRBV11-2 and TRBJ2-5): EAGVAQSPRYKIIEKRQSVAFWCNPISGHATLYWYQQILGQGPKLLIQFQNNGVVDDSQLPKDRFSAERLKGVDSTLKIQPAKLEDSAVYLCASSYQETQYFGPGTRLLVL.

The rearrangement joins TRBV11-3 to TRBJ2-2; no definite D call. Trimming left V 1 base short and J 4 bases short, with 1 base between. The CDR3 is made up of 12 amino acids. Per the germline V gene, CDR1 is SGHNT and CDR2 is YENEEA. The CDR3 region is CASSLATGELFF. The CDR3 nucleotides read TGTGCCAGCAGCTTAGCCACCGGGGAGCTGTTTTTT. Full variable domain (missing parts from reference TRBV11-3 and TRBJ2-2): EAGVVQSPRYKIIEKKQPVAFWCNPISGHNTLYWYLQNLGQGPELLIRYENEEAVDDSQLPKDRFSAERLKGVDSTLKIQPAELGDSAVYLCASSLATGELFFGEGSRLTVL.